These 10 T cell receptor beta chains originate from one sample sequenced in a study of blood T cell repertoires in COVID-19. Sequenced by immunoSEQ multiplex PCR; TCRdb stores in-frame clones only, minus some. The sample has around 100,000 clones, around nine tenths seen once; the top ten hold roughly 14%. The sequenced sample was peripheral blood. These receptors originate from a human donor in a cohort sampled during active COVID-19.

The chain is built from TRBV2 and TRBJ2-1; the match to TRBD2 covers 9 bases. V lost 5 bases to trimming and J lost 8 bases; unmatched junction nucleotides: 4. In germline, CDR1 is SNHLY, CDR2 FYNNEI. The CDR3 is made up of 13 amino acids. The CDR3 protein is CASSLAGAYEQFF. The CDR3, as DNA: TGTGCCAGCAGTTTAGCGGGAGCCTATGAGCAGTTCTTC.

This rearrangement joins TRBV14 to TRBJ2-5, with 10 bases that match TRBD1. The CDR3 extends over 14 amino acids. CDR1 is SGHDN and CDR2 is FVKESK in the germline V gene. Trimming took 4 bases from V and 4 from J; bases not matched to a gene: 3. The CDR3: CASSLGTGAETQYF. CDR3 nucleotide sequence: TGTGCCAGCAGCCTCGGGACAGGGGCAGAGACCCAGTACTTC. The whole variable domain, remainder taken from reference TRBV14 and TRBJ2-5, is EAGVTQFPSHSVIEKGQTVTLRCDPISGHDNLYWYRRVMGKEIKFLLHFVKESKQDESGMPNNRFLAERTGGTYSTLKVQPAELEDSGVYFCASSLGTGAETQYFGPGTRLLVL.

This chain links TRBV2 with TRBJ1-2; 10 bases match TRBD1. This CDR3 has 15 residues. V shed 5 bases and J 5 bases; nucleotides not matched to a gene: 8. CDR1 SNHLY and CDR2 FYNNEI come from the germline V gene. Here the CDR3 DNA reads TGTGCCAGCAGTCTGGACAGGGGGTCTGTGTATGGCTACACCTTC. Encoded protein: CASSLDRGSVYGYTF.

V gene TRBV7-9 combines with J gene TRBJ1-1; 7 positions match TRBD1. Germline loops: CDR1 SEHNR, CDR2 FQNEAQ (reference sequence). With V trimmed by 6 bases and J by 5 bases, 6 bases remained unmatched. The CDR3 loop spans 13 amino acids. This CDR3 reads CASRSGQRTEAFF. The CDR3 DNA follows: TGTGCCAGCAGATCGGGACAGCGGACTGAAGCTTTCTTT.

The sample holds one count of this clone. V and J are TRBV4-2 and TRBJ2-1; 10 nucleotides align to TRBD2. Germline loops: CDR1 LGHNA, CDR2 YNFKEQ. The CDR3 sequence is 15 residues long. J gave up 7 bases and V 4 bases, and 7 bases lay outside the gene matches. The CDR3 here is CASSPTSGILNEQFF. The CDR3 region has the DNA TGTGCCAGCAGCCCCACTAGCGGGATTTTGAATGAGCAGTTCTTC.

The chain couples TRBV15 to TRBJ1-3; D unclear. Per the germline V gene, CDR1 is LNHNV and CDR2 is YYDKDF (reference sequence). Trimming shortened V by 0 bases and J by 1 base, and 10 bases separated the two germline ends. The CDR3 runs to 16 residues. The CDR3 coding sequence is TGTGCCACCAGCAGAGATTTCAGAGGGTCTGGAAACACCATATATTTT. It codes for CATSRDFRGSGNTIYF.

This chain links TRBV13 with TRBJ1-1; D is perhaps TRBD1 (6 bases). CDR3 length equals 14 residues. CDR1 PRHDT and CDR2 FYEKMQ come from the germline V gene (reference sequence). V was shortened by 4 bases and J by 4 bases, with 13 bases between the two germline ends. CDR3 coding DNA: TGTGCCAGCAGCTCTCAGGGGTTTGCCACTGAAGCTTTCTTT. Amino acids: CASSSQGFATEAFF.

This clone was detected a few times. This sequence joins TRBV19 and TRBJ1-1, with TRBD1 identical over 7 bases. The CDR3 contains 13 residues. Losses at the gene ends were 5 bases for V and 3 bases for J; bases not matched to a gene: 3. CDR1 and CDR2 from the germline V gene are LNHDA and SQIVND (reference sequence). In DNA form, the CDR3 reads TGTGCCAGTAGTCCCGACAGGGACACTGAAGCTTTCTTT. It is translated as CASSPDRDTEAFF.

The chain has TRBV19 and TRBJ1-1; no reliable D call. V was trimmed by 7 bases and J by 4 bases, leaving 19 bases between them. The CDR3 is made up of 15 amino acids. The V gene's germline CDR1 is LNHDA and CDR2 SQIVND (reference sequence). In DNA, the CDR3 is TGTGCCAGTAAGCTATTGGAGGGCTCGGGCACTGAAGCTTTCTTT. It codes for CASKLLEGSGTEAFF.

CDR3 region: CASSLFVTGLHEQYF. CDR3 nucleotides: TGTGCCAGCAGCTTATTCGTTACAGGGCTCCACGAGCAGTACTTC. The chain employs TRBV7-8 and TRBJ2-7; the D gene is possibly TRBD1 (6 bases). Germline V gene data show CDR1 as SGHVS and CDR2 as FQNEAQ. The CDR3 extends over 15 amino acids. The V gene lost 2 bases and the J gene lost 5 bases, with 16 bases spanning the gap.